These T cell receptor beta chains were read from a single sample in a study of T cells in Graves' hyperthyroidism and ophthalmopathy. TCRdb independently ran MiXCR on the multiplex PCR reads; one entry per CDR3 protein. The table includes a few hundred thousand distinct CDR3 sequences, roughly 15% detected once. The sample taken for sequencing was blood. Receptors originate from a woman aged 35 to 49 with Graves' hyperthyroidism that later progressed to Graves' ophthalmopathy. Both conserved end residues are part of each CDR3. The order of the fields is clone size, D gene, J gene, V gene, CDR3 protein, CDR3 DNA. The D gene is left open where the match is weak. Some rows mark clone size as missing; the rest say once, few, many or name a class of expanded clone.

size: many; D: NA; J: TRBJ1-1; V: TRBV5-5; CDR3: CASSFSTASILTEAFF; DNA: TGTGCCAGCAGCTTCTCGACAGCCTCCATTCTCACTGAAGCTTTCTTT
size: few; D: TRBD1; J: TRBJ2-7; V: TRBV7-2; CDR3: CASSPWTGGNEQYF; DNA: TGTGCCAGCAGCCCATGGACAGGCGGTAACGAGCAGTACTTC
size: many; D: NA; J: TRBJ2-2; V: TRBV19; CDR3: CASSIDYGTYFTGELFF; DNA: TGTGCCAGTAGTATAGATTACGGGACTTATTTCACCGGGGAGCTGTTTTTT
size: many; D: NA; J: TRBJ1-1; V: TRBV28; CDR3: CASSLWSLSRYTEAFF; DNA: TGTGCCAGCAGTTTATGGTCCCTATCTAGGTACACTGAAGCTTTCTTT
size: NA; D: NA; J: TRBJ2-7; V: TRBV18; CDR3: CASSPRNGAGKGEQYF; DNA: TGTGCCAGCTCACCAAGGAATGGGGCAGGGAAAGGCGAGCAGTACTTC
size: many; D: NA; J: TRBJ1-1; V: TRBV28; CDR3: CASSAPLTVNTEAFF; DNA: TGTGCCAGCAGCGCTCCCCTAACCGTAAACACTGAAGCTTTCTTT
size: many; D: NA; J: TRBJ1-1; V: TRBV12-3/TRBV12-4; CDR3: CASSKRALGTEAFF; DNA: TGTGCCAGCAGTAAGAGGGCGTTGGGCACTGAAGCTTTCTTT
size: many; D: NA; J: TRBJ2-7; V: TRBV28; CDR3: CASTQQGYEQYF; DNA: TGTGCCAGCACCCAACAGGGCTACGAGCAGTACTTC
size: many; D: NA; J: TRBJ1-5; V: TRBV2; CDR3: CASSERQGGNQPQHF; DNA: TGTGCCAGCAGTGAAAGGCAGGGCGGCAATCAGCCCCAGCATTTT
size: many; D: NA; J: TRBJ2-5; V: TRBV11-2; CDR3: CASSFGGEETQYF; DNA: TGTGCCAGCAGCTTTGGAGGGGAAGAGACCCAGTACTTC
size: many; D: TRBD1; J: TRBJ1-5; V: TRBV30; CDR3: CAWTGTGDQPQHF; DNA: TGTGCCTGGACGGGGACAGGGGATCAGCCCCAGCATTTT
size: few; D: NA; J: TRBJ2-7; V: TRBV4-1; CDR3: CASSHPSVGGGSYEQYF; DNA: TGCGCCAGCAGCCATCCGTCGGTTGGCGGCGGGTCCTACGAGCAGTACTTC
size: many; D: NA; J: TRBJ1-4; V: TRBV18; CDR3: CASSPRTGGEKLFF; DNA: TGTGCCAGCTCACCTCGCACTGGGGGTGAAAAACTGTTTTTT
size: few; D: NA; J: TRBJ2-5; V: TRBV10-1; CDR3: CASSESKRPPRETQYF; DNA: TGCGCCAGCAGTGAGTCGAAGAGGCCCCCGCGGGAGACCCAGTACTTC
size: few; D: NA; J: TRBJ2-1; V: TRBV5-1; CDR3: CASSFTGEGEQFF; DNA: TGCGCCAGCAGCTTCACGGGAGAAGGTGAGCAGTTCTTC
size: many; D: NA; J: TRBJ2-1; V: TRBV15; CDR3: CATSREITPPNEQFF; DNA: TGTGCCACCAGCAGAGAGATTACCCCTCCCAATGAGCAGTTCTTC
size: NA; D: NA; J: TRBJ1-3; V: TRBV5-1; CDR3: CASSRDHSSGNTIYF; DNA: TGCGCCAGCAGCCGGGATCACAGCTCTGGAAACACCATATATTTT
size: many; D: NA; J: TRBJ1-4; V: TRBV7-9; CDR3: CASSRDRAQAVNEKLFF; DNA: TGTGCCAGCAGCCGCGACAGAGCACAGGCAGTGAATGAAAAACTGTTTTTT
size: many; D: NA; J: TRBJ2-1; V: TRBV6-2/TRBV6-3; CDR3: CASSYSLGRLYNVQFF; DNA: TGTGCCAGCAGTTACAGTCTTGGCAGACTCTACAATGTGCAGTTCTTC
size: few; D: NA; J: TRBJ1-5; V: TRBV7-9; CDR3: CAGADGFSNQPQHF; DNA: TGTGCCGGAGCGGACGGATTTAGCAATCAGCCCCAGCATTTT
size: many; D: NA; J: TRBJ2-7; V: TRBV3-1; CDR3: CASSQDRTDSYEQYF; DNA: TGTGCCAGCAGCCAAGATCGGACAGACTCCTACGAGCAGTACTTC
size: NA; D: NA; J: TRBJ2-1; V: TRBV29-1; CDR3: CSGRDNYNEQFF; DNA: TGCAGCGGGCGGGACAACTACAATGAGCAGTTCTTC
size: few; D: NA; J: TRBJ2-3; V: TRBV7-2; CDR3: CASSSWAPVTITDTQYF; DNA: TGTGCCAGCAGCTCATGGGCACCGGTCACGATCACAGATACGCAGTATTTT
size: few; D: TRBD2; J: TRBJ2-1; V: TRBV9; CDR3: CASSVEAGETYNEQFF; DNA: TGTGCCAGCAGCGTAGAGGCGGGGGAGACTTACAATGAGCAGTTCTTC
size: few; D: TRBD2; J: TRBJ2-7; V: TRBV20-1; CDR3: CSASLGTSGNSYEQYF; DNA: TGCAGTGCTAGCCTTGGGACTAGCGGAAACTCCTACGAGCAGTACTTC
size: few; D: TRBD1; J: TRBJ2-7; V: TRBV7-9; CDR3: CASSLVGDRVYEQYF; DNA: TGTGCCAGCAGCTTAGTGGGGGACAGGGTGTACGAGCAGTACTTC
size: many; D: NA; J: TRBJ2-3; V: TRBV20-1; CDR3: CSARDNTDTQYF; DNA: TGCAGTGCTCGAGACAACACAGATACGCAGTATTTT
size: many; D: TRBD2; J: TRBJ2-5; V: TRBV5-1; CDR3: CASSIRGSGIETQYF; DNA: TGCGCCAGCAGCATCCGCGGGAGCGGGATAGAGACCCAGTACTTC
size: NA; D: NA; J: TRBJ2-1; V: TRBV9; CDR3: CASSVGGTGKSSYNEQFF; DNA: TGTGCCAGCAGCGTAGGGGGCACAGGGAAGAGTTCCTACAATGAGCAGTTCTTC
size: many; D: NA; J: TRBJ1-6; V: TRBV2; CDR3: CASSSPTGWDSPLHF; DNA: TGTGCCAGCAGTTCCCCCACAGGGTGGGACTCACCCCTCCACTTT
size: NA; D: NA; J: TRBJ2-5; V: TRBV2; CDR3: CASTITALQETQYF; DNA: TGTGCCAGCACGATAACAGCCTTACAAGAGACCCAGTACTTC
size: NA; D: NA; J: TRBJ1-5; V: TRBV10-2; CDR3: CASSGGVVSQPQHF; DNA: TGCGCCAGCAGTGGGGGGGTGGTAAGTCAGCCCCAGCATTTT
size: few; D: NA; J: TRBJ1-2; V: TRBV20-1; CDR3: CSARVPKQGYGYTF; DNA: TGCAGTGCTAGAGTCCCAAAACAGGGCTATGGCTACACCTTC
size: NA; D: NA; J: TRBJ1-6; V: TRBV6-1; CDR3: CASSGVFFLHF; DNA: TGTGCCAGCAGTGGAGTTTTCTTCCTCCACTTT
size: many; D: NA; J: TRBJ2-1; V: TRBV6-2/TRBV6-3; CDR3: CASTGVNLRDEQFF; DNA: TGTGCCAGCACGGGAGTTAACCTCAGGGATGAGCAGTTCTTC
size: many; D: NA; J: TRBJ2-1; V: TRBV30; CDR3: CAWSEGGPMQFF; DNA: TGTGCCTGGAGTGAGGGGGGTCCCATGCAGTTCTTC
size: many; D: NA; J: TRBJ2-3; V: TRBV7-9; CDR3: CASIGIYMTDTQYF; DNA: TGTGCCAGCATCGGTATCTATATGACAGATACGCAGTATTTT
size: many; D: NA; J: TRBJ2-7; V: TRBV3-1; CDR3: CASPKQYF; DNA: TGTGCCAGCCCGAAGCAGTACTTC
size: many; D: TRBD2; J: TRBJ2-1; V: TRBV20-1; CDR3: CSARELSGTSYNEQFF; DNA: TGCAGTGCTAGGGAGCTTAGCGGGACCTCCTACAATGAGCAGTTCTTC
size: NA; D: TRBD1; J: TRBJ2-1; V: TRBV15; CDR3: CATSRDRGKGEQFF; DNA: TGTGCCACCAGCAGAGACAGGGGGAAGGGTGAGCAGTTCTTC
size: NA; D: TRBD1; J: TRBJ1-1; V: TRBV11-2; CDR3: CASSPRPGQGITEAFF; DNA: TGTGCCAGCAGCCCTCGCCCGGGACAGGGGATCACTGAAGCTTTCTTT
size: many; D: NA; J: TRBJ2-2; V: TRBV20-1; CDR3: CSAKGTRLNTGELFF; DNA: TGCAGTGCGAAGGGTACTAGATTGAACACCGGGGAGCTGTTTTTT
size: NA; D: TRBD2; J: TRBJ2-1; V: TRBV7-9; CDR3: CASRGTSGIYNEQFF; DNA: TGTGCCAGCCGAGGGACTAGCGGGATATACAATGAGCAGTTCTTC
size: many; D: TRBD1; J: TRBJ2-7; V: TRBV6-1; CDR3: CASTRDRTAHSYEQYF; DNA: TGTGCCAGCACCCGGGACAGGACCGCTCACTCCTACGAGCAGTACTTC
size: many; D: NA; J: TRBJ2-7; V: TRBV29-1; CDR3: CSVEDNTYEQYF; DNA: TGCAGCGTTGAAGACAACACCTACGAGCAGTACTTC
size: many; D: NA; J: TRBJ1-6; V: TRBV28; CDR3: CASSPAGTMPNSPLHF; DNA: TGTGCCAGCAGTCCCGCCGGGACAATGCCTAATTCACCCCTCCACTTT
size: NA; D: NA; J: TRBJ2-3; V: TRBV4-1; CDR3: CASSQDRSPITDTQYF; DNA: TGCGCCAGCAGCCAAGATCGGTCTCCCATCACAGATACGCAGTATTTT
size: many; D: NA; J: TRBJ2-7; V: TRBV6-1; CDR3: CASSQTGLSYEQYF; DNA: TGTGCCAGCAGTCAGACGGGCCTATCCTACGAGCAGTACTTC
size: few; D: NA; J: TRBJ2-3; V: TRBV6-1; CDR3: CASSEGRGLRRADTQYF; DNA: TGTGCCAGCAGTGAAGGTCGCGGACTCCGGCGCGCAGATACGCAGTATTTT